This T cell receptor beta chain came from a study of CD8 T cells in ankylosing spondylitis. Whole-study findings and limits: From matched ankylosing spondylitis synovial fluid, disease-linked clones were reportedly recovered at significantly enriched levels.

The CDR3 totals 13 residues. Looked up from germline, CDR1 is DFQATT and CDR2 is SNEGSKA (reference sequence). With 6 bases removed from V and 5 bases from J, the gap between germline ends came to 11 bases. In TCRdb, the 5' RACE reads were re-called with MiXCR into one record per CDR3 protein. The sample shows more than 300,000 distinct CDR3 sequences, around a tenth of them seen only once. This clonotype was recorded at least ten times. No antigen is known for it. This receptor was obtained from a female donor with ankylosing spondylitis or in good health (not recorded which). Input material: blood, either unsorted or a sorted T cell fraction (not recorded which). V is TRBV20-1 and J is TRBJ1-6, with D maybe TRBD1 (5 bases). The CDR3 DNA follows: TGCAGTGCCACCGGGACCAATAATTCACCCCTCCACTTT. Its protein is CSATGTNNSPLHF.